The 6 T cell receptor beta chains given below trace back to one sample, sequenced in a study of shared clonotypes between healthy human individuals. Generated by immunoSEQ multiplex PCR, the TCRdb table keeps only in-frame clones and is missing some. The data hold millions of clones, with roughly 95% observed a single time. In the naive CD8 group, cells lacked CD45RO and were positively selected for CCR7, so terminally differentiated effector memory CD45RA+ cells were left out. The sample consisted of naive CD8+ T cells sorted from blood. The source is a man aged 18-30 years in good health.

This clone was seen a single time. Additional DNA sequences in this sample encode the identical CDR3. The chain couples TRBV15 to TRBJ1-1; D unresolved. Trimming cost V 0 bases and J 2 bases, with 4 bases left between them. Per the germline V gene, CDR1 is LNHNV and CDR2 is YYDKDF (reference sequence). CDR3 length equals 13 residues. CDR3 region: CATSREGNTEAFF. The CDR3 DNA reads TGTGCCACCAGCAGAGAGGGCAACACTGAAGCTTTCTTT. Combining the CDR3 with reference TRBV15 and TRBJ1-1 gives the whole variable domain DAMVIQNPRYQVTQFGKPVTLSCSQTLNHNVMYWYQQKSSQAPKLLFHYYDKDFNNEADTPDNFQSRRPNTSFCFLDIRSPGLGDTAMYLCATSREGNTEAFFGQGTRLTVV.

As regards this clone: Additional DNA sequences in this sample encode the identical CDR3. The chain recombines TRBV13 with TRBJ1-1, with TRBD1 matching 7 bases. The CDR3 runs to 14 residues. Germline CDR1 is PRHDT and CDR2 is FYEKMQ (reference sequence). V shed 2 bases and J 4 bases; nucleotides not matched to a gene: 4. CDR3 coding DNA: TGTGCCAGCAGCTTACAAGGGGGCGGCACTGAAGCTTTCTTT. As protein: CASSLQGGGTEAFF.

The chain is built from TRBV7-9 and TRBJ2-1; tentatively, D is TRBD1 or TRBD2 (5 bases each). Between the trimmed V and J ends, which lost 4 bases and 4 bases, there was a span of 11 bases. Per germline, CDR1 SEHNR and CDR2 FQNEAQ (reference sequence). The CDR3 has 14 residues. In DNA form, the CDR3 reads TGTGCCAGCAGCTACCGGGACCTATACAATGAGCAGTTCTTC. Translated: CASSYRDLYNEQFF.

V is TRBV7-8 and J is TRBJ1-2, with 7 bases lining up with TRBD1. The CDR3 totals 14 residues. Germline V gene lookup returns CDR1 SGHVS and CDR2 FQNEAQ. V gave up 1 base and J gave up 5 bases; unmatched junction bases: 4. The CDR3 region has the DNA TGTGCCAGCAGCTTAGAAAGGGGGCCGTATGGCTACACCTTC. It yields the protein CASSLERGPYGYTF.

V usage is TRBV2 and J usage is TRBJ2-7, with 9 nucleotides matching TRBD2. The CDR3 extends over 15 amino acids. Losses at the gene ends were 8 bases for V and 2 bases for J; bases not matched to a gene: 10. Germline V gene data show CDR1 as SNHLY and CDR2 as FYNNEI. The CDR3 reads CASGLGREGAYEQYF. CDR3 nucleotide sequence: TGTGCCAGCGGACTGGGGCGGGAGGGGGCCTACGAGCAGTACTTC. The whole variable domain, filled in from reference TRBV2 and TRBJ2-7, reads EPEVTQTPSHQVTQMGQEVILRCVPISNHLYFYWYRQILGQKVEFLVSFYNNEISEKSEIFDDQFSVERPDGSNFTLKIRSTKLEDSAMYFCASGLGREGAYEQYFGPGTRLTVT.

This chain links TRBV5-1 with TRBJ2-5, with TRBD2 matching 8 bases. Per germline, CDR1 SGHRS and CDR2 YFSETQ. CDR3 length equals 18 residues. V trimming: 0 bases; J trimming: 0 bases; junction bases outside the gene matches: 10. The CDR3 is CASSLVAGGSRYQETQYF. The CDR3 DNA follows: TGCGCCAGCAGCTTGGTGGCGGGAGGCTCACGGTACCAAGAGACCCAGTACTTC.